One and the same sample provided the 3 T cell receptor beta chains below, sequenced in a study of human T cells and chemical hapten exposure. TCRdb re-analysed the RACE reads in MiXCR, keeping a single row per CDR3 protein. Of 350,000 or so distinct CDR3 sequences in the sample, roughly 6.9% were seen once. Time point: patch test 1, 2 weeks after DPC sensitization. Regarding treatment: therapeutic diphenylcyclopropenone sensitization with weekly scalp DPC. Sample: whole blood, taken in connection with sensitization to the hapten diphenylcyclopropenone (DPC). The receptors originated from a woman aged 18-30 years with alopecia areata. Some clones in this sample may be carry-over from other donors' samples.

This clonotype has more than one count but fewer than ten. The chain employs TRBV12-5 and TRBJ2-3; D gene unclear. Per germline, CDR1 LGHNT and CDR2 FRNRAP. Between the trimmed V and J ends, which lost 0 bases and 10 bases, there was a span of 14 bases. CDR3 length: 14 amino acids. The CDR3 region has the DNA TGTGCTAGTGGTTTGGTACAGAGCTTAGGGCCGCAGTATTTT. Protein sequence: CASGLVQSLGPQYF.

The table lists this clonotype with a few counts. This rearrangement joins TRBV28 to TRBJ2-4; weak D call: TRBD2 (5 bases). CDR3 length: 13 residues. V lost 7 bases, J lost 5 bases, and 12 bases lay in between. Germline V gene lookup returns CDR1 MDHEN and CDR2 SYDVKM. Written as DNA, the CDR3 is TGTGCCAGCAACGTTGAGGGTCAAAACATTCAGTACTTC. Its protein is CASNVEGQNIQYF.

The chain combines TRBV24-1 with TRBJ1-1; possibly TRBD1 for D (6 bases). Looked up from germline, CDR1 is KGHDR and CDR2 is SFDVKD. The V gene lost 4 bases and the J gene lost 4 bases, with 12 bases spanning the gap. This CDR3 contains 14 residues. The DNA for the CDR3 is TGTGCCACCAGTGACGGACAGAGTTTCACTGAAGCTTTCTTT. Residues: CATSDGQSFTEAFF.